This T cell receptor (beta chain) was retrieved from a study of monozygotic twins with inflammatory bowel disease. TCRdb reanalyzed the 5' RACE reads, giving one entry per CDR3 protein sequence and no DNA. This specimen shows approximately 400,000 distinct CDR3 sequences; the ten leading clones hold 2% to 2.5%. From germline, CDR1 is DFQATT and CDR2 SNEGSKA (reference sequence). This CDR3 is 17 amino acids long. The chain carries TRBV20-1 and TRBJ2-1; TCRdb proposes TRBD2, but this gene call is untestable without DNA. This clonotype was sampled from a human donor with ulcerative colitis or Crohn's disease, or a healthy co-twin of an affected twin (not recorded which). The sequencing sample was made of blood. The CDR3 loop is CSARGEEERSSYNEQFF.